This T cell receptor beta chain stems from a study of beta chain features in type 1 diabetes. Expressed TCRB transcripts were sequenced because the entire RNA isolate underwent reverse transcription. The data were produced by immunoSEQ multiplex PCR, yet TCRdb's version contains in-frame clones alone and is incomplete. The data contain 970,000 or so clones, about a sixth of them singletons. Per the germline V gene, CDR1 is MNHEY and CDR2 is SVGAGI. The CDR3 has 13 amino acids. The V gene is TRBV6-5, the J gene TRBJ2-5; D is possibly TRBD1 (6 bases). The J call is in doubt because the DNA end fits TRBJ2-7 better. Sample: naive CD4+ T cells from blood. The sequence derives from a woman between 18 and 29 years old in good health. CDR3 sequence reads: CASRRDTNYEQYF. For the CDR3, the DNA is TGTGCCAGCAGACGGGACACCAACTACGAGCAGTACTTC.